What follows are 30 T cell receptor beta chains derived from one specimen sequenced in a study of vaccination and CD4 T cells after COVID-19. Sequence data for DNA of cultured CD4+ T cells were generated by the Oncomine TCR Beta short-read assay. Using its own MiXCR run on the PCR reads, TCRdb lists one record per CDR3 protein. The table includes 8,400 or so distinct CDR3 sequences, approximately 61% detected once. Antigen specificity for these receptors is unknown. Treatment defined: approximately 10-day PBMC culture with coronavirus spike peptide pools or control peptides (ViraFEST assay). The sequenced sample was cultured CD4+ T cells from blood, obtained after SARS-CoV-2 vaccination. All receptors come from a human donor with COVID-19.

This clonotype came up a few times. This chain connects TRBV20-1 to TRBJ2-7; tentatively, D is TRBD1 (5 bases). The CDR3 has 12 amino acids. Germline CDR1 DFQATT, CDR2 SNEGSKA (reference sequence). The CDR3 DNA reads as TGCAGCGTCAGGACAAGTACCTACGAGCAGTACTTC. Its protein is CSVRTSTYEQYF.

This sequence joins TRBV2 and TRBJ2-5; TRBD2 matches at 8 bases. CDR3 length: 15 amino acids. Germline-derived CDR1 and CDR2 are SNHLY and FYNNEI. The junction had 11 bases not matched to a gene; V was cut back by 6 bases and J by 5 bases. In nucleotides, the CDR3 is TGTGCCAGCAGGGCACGGGGGGGCCAAATGGAGACCCAGTACTTC. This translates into CASRARGGQMETQYF.

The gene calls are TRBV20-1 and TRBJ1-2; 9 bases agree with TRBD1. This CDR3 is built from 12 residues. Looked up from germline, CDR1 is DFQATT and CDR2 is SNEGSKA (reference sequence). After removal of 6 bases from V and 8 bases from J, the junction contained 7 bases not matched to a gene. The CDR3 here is CSAEQGAGGYTF. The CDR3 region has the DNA TGCAGTGCCGAACAGGGGGCGGGCGGCTACACCTTC.

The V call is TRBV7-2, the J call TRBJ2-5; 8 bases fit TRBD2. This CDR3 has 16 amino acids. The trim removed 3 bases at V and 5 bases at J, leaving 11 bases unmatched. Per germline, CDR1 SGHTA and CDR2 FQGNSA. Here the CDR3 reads CASSFKRGRSWETQYF. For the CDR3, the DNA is TGTGCCAGCAGCTTCAAGCGGGGGCGGAGTTGGGAGACCCAGTACTTC.

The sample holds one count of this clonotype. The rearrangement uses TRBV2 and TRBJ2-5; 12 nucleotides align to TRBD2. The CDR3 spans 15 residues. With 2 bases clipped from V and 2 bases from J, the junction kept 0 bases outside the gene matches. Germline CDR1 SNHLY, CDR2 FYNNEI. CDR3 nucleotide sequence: TGTGCCAGCAGTGAACTAGCGGGGGGGCAAGAGACCCAGTACTTC. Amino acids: CASSELAGGQETQYF.

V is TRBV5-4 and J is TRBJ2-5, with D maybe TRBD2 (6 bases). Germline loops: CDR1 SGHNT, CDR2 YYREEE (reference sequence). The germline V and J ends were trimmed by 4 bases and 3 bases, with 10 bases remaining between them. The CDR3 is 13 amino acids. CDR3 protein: CASSLIAEETQYF. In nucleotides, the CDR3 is TGTGCCAGCAGCCTCATAGCGGAAGAGACCCAGTACTTC.

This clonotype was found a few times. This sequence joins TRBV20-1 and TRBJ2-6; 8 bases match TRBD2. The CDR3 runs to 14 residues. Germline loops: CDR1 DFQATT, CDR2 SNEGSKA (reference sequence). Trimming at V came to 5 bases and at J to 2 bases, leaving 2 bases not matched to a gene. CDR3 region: CSASGGAGANVLTF. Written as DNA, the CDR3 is TGCAGTGCTTCGGGGGGGGCTGGGGCCAACGTCCTGACTTTC.

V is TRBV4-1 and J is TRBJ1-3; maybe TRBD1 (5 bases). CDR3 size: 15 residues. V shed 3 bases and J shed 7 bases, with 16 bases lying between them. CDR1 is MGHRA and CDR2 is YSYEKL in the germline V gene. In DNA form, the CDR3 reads TGCGCCAGCAGCCATATTACAGGATGGATGAACACCATATATTTT. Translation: CASSHITGWMNTIYF.

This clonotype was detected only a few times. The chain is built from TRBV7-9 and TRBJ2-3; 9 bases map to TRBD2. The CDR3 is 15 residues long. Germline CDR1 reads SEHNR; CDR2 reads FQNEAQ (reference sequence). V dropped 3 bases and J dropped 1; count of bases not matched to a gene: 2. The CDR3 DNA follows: TGTGCCAGCAGCTTGCAGCGGGGGGGCACAGATACGCAGTATTTT. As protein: CASSLQRGGTDTQYF.

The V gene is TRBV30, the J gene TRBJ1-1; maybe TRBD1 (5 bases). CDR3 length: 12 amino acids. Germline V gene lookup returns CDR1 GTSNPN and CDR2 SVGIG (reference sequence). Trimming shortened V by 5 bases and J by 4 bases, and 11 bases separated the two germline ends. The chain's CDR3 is CAWFGQGTEAFF. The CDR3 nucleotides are TGTGCCTGGTTCGGGCAGGGCACTGAAGCTTTCTTT.

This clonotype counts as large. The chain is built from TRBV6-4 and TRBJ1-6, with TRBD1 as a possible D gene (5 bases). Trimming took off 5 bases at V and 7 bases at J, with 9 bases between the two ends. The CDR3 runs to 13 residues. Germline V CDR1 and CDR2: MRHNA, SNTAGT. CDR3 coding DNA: TGTGCCAGCAGTTCGACAGTCAATTCACCCCTCCACTTT. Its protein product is CASSSTVNSPLHF.

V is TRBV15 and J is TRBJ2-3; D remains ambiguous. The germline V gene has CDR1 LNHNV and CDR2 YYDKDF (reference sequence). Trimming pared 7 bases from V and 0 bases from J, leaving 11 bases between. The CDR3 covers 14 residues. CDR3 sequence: CATTTTASTDTQYF. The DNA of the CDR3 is TGTGCCACCACGACAACAGCTAGCACAGATACGCAGTATTTT.

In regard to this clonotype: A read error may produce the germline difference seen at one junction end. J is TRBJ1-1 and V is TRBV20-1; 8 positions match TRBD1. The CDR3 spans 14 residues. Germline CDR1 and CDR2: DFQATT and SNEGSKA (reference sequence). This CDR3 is CSAGDRGRNTEAFF. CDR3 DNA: TGCAGTGCTGGAGACAGGGGCCGGAACACTGAAGCTTTCTTT.

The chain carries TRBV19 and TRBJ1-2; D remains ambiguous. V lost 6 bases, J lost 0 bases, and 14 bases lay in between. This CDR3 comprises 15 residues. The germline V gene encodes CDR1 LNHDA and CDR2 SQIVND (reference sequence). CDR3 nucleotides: TGTGCCAGTAGGAGTGGAGGAGAGTCTAACTATGGCTACACCTTC. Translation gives CASRSGGESNYGYTF.

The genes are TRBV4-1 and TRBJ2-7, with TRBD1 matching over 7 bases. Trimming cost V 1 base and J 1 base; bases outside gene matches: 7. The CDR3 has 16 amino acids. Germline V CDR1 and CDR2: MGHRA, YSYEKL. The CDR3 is CASSQGTGSPSYEQYF. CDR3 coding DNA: TGCGCCAGCAGCCAAGGGACAGGTAGTCCTTCCTACGAGCAGTACTTC.

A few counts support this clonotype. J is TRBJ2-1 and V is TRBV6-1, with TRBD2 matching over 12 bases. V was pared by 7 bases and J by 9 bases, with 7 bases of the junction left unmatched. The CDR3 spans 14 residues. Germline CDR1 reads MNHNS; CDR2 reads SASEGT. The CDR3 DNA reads TGTGCCAGCACCACCCTAGCGGGGGGGACTGAGCAGTTCTTC. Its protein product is CASTTLAGGTEQFF.

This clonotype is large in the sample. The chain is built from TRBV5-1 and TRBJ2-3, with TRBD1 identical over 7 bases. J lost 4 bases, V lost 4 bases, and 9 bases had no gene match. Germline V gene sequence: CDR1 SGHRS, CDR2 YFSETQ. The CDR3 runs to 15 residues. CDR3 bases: TGCGCCAGCAGCCGATTGACAGGGTCCCCAGATACGCAGTATTTT. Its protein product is CASSRLTGSPDTQYF.

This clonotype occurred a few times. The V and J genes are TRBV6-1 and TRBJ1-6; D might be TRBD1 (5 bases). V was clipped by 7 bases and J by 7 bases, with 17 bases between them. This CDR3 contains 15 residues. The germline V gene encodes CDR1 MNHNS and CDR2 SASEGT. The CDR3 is CASTLTGRENSPLHF. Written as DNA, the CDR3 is TGTGCCAGCACCCTCACGGGACGGGAGAATTCACCCCTCCACTTT.

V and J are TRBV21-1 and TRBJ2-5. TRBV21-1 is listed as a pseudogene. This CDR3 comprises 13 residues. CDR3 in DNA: TGTGCCAGCAGCACTTGGGAGCCAGAGCCCCAGTACTTC. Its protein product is CASSTWEPEPQYF.

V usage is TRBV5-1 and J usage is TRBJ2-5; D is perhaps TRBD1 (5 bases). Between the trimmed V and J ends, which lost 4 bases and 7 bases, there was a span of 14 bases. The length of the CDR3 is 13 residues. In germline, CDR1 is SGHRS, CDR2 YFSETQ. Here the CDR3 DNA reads TGCGCCAGCAGCGAGGACGGCCAGGGGACCCAGTACTTC. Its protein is CASSEDGQGTQYF.

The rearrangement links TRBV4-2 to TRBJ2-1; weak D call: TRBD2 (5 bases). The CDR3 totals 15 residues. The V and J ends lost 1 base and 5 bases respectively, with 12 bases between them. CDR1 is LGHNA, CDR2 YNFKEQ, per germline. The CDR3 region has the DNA TGTGCCAGCAGCCAAGGTCAAACCGGGGACAATGAGCAGTTCTTC. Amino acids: CASSQGQTGDNEQFF.

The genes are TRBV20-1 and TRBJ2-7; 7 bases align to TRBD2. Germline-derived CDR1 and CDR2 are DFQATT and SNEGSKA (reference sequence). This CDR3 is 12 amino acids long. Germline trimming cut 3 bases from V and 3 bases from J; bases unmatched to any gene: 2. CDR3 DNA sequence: TGCAGTGCTAGCTCTAGCGGCTACGAGCAGTACTTC. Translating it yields CSASSSGYEQYF.

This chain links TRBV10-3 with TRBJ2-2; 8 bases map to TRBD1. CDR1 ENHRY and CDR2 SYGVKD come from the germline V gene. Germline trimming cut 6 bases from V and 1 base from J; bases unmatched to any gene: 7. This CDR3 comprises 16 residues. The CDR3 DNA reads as TGTGCCATCAGGACAGGGACAGGACAGAACACCGGGGAGCTGTTTTTT. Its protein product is CAIRTGTGQNTGELFF.

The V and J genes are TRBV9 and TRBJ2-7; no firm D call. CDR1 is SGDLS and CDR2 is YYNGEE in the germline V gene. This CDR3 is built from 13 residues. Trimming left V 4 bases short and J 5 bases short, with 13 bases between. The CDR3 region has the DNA TGTGCCAGCAGCCCCGCCGCAACCCACGAGCAGTACTTC. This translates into CASSPAATHEQYF.

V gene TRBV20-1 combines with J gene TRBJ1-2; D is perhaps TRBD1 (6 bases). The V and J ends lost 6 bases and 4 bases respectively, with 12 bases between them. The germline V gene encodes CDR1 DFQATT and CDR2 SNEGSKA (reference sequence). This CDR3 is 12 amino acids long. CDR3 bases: TGCAGTGCCACCCGGGACACCTATGGCTACACCTTC. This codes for CSATRDTYGYTF.

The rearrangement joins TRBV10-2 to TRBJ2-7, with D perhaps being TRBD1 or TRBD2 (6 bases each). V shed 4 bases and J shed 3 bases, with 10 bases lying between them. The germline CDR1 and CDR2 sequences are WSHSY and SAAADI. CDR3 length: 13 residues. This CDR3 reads CASSAGGVYEQYF. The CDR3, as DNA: TGCGCCAGCAGTGCCGGGGGCGTCTACGAGCAGTACTTC.

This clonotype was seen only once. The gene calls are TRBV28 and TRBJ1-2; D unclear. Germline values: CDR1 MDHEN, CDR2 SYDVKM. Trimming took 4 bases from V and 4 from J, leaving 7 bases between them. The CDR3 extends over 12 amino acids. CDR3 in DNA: TGTGCCAGCAGTTCAACAGTCTATGGCTACACCTTC. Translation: CASSSTVYGYTF.

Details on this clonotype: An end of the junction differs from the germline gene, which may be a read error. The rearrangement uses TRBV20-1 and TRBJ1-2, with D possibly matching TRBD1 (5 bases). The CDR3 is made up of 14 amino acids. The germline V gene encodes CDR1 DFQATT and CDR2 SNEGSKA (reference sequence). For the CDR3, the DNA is TGCAGTGCTAGGGTCGGGGGGGTAGGCTATGGCTATACCTTC. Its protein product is CSARVGGVGYGYTF.

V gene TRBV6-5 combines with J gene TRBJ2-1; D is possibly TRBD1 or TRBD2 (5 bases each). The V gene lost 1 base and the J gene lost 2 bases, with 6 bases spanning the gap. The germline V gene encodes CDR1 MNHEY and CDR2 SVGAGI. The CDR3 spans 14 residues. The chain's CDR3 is CASSYWGTYNEQFF. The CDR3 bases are TGTGCCAGCAGTTACTGGGGGACCTACAATGAGCAGTTCTTC.

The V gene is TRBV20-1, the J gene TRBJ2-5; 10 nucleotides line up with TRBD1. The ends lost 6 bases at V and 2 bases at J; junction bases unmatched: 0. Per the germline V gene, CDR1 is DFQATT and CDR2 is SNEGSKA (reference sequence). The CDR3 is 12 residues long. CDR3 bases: TGCAGTGCGGACAGGGGGCAAGAGACCCAGTACTTC. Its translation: CSADRGQETQYF.